The 19 T cell receptor beta chains below were found in one sample sequenced in a study of blood T cell repertoires in COVID-19. Assay: immunoSEQ multiplex PCR; the TCRdb copy retains only in-frame clones and omits some. The table includes over 200,000 clones, about 89% detected once. The specimen sequenced was peripheral blood. These receptors were taken from a man aged 40-55 years who had recovered from COVID-19.

The chain couples TRBV7-9 to TRBJ1-5; possibly TRBD1 for D (5 bases). Germline-derived CDR1 and CDR2 are SEHNR and FQNEAQ (reference sequence). V was trimmed by 0 bases and J by 5 bases, leaving 14 bases between them. This CDR3 is 16 amino acids long. The CDR3 coding sequence is TGTGCCAGCAGCTTAGCCGGAGGGGTTGGAGATCAGCCCCAGCATTTT. Translation gives CASSLAGGVGDQPQHF.

The V gene is TRBV5-6, the J gene TRBJ2-7; 10 positions match TRBD2. J was trimmed by 3 bases and V by 3 bases; bases with no gene match: 9. The CDR3 sequence is 16 residues long. Germline V gives CDR1 SGHDT, CDR2 YYEEEE. The CDR3 is CASSSTRTSGVYEQYF. The DNA of the CDR3 is TGTGCCAGCAGCTCCACCAGGACTAGCGGAGTCTACGAGCAGTACTTC.

The CDR3 DNA sequence: TGTGCCAGCAGTTTTGCGTCGAACACTGAAGCTTTCTTT. Its translation: CASSFASNTEAFF. V usage is TRBV27 and J usage is TRBJ1-1; D call uncertain. V lost 3 bases and J lost 1, with 6 bases in between. The length of the CDR3 is 13 residues. Germline V CDR1 and CDR2: MNHEY, SMNVEV (reference sequence).

The gene calls are TRBV14 and TRBJ2-2, with D possibly TRBD1 on 5 matching bases. The germline gives CDR1 SGHDN, CDR2 FVKESK. Trimming shortened V by 3 bases and J by 6 bases, and 11 bases separated the two germline ends. The CDR3 extends over 14 amino acids. CDR3 DNA: TGTGCCAGCAGCCAGCAGGGTTTTCCCGGGGAGCTGTTTTTT. Encoded protein: CASSQQGFPGELFF. Based on the CDR3 plus reference TRBV14 and TRBJ2-2, the full variable domain is EAGVTQFPSHSVIEKGQTVTLRCDPISGHDNLYWYRRVMGKEIKFLLHFVKESKQDESGMPNNRFLAERTGGTYSTLKVQPAELEDSGVYFCASSQQGFPGELFFGEGSRLTVL.

The chain links TRBV19 to TRBJ2-3; 11 positions match TRBD2. The V and J ends lost 5 bases and 4 bases, in that order; junction bases with no gene match: 8. From germline, CDR1 is LNHDA and CDR2 SQIVND (reference sequence). The CDR3 totals 16 residues. CDR3 amino acids: CASSVLAGGRSDTQYF. The CDR3 region has the DNA TGTGCCAGTAGTGTCTTAGCGGGGGGGAGGTCAGATACGCAGTATTTT.

The rearrangement links TRBV5-5 to TRBJ2-3; D unresolved. Germline assignment: CDR1 SGHKS and CDR2 YYEKEE (reference sequence). V lost 1 base, J lost 0 bases, and 9 bases lay in between. The CDR3 contains 15 residues. The CDR3 reads CASSLFETSTDTQYF. CDR3 DNA: TGTGCCAGCAGCTTGTTTGAAACTAGCACAGATACGCAGTATTTT.

CDR3 sequence: CASSLGSMRNQETQYF. In DNA form, the CDR3 reads TGTGCCAGCAGCTTAGGGTCGATGCGGAATCAAGAGACCCAGTACTTC. The chain joins TRBV7-8 to TRBJ2-5, with D hard to call. Trimming took off 1 base at V and 2 bases at J, with 14 bases between the two ends. Germline loops: CDR1 SGHVS, CDR2 FQNEAQ. This CDR3 region has 16 residues.

V is TRBV9 and J is TRBJ2-1; 12 nucleotides agree with TRBD2. Looked up from germline, CDR1 is SGDLS and CDR2 is YYNGEE. This CDR3 spans 14 amino acids. The V gene end was trimmed by 3 bases and the J gene end by 6 bases; junction bases not matched to a gene: 1. CDR3 DNA: TGTGCCAGCAGCGCTAGCGGGAGGGCCAATGAGCAGTTCTTC. Translation gives CASSASGRANEQFF.

The V gene is TRBV12-3 or TRBV12-4, the J gene TRBJ1-2, with 7 bases identical to TRBD1. The CDR3 loop spans 13 amino acids. With 6 bases clipped from V and 6 bases from J, the junction kept 7 bases outside the gene matches. The DNA for the CDR3 is TGTGCCAGCAGGCAGGACAGGAGTGATGGCTACACCTTC. Translated: CASRQDRSDGYTF.

The V and J genes are TRBV6-5 and TRBJ1-5; D is perhaps TRBD1 (6 bases). Germline V lookup: CDR1 MNHEY, CDR2 SVGAGI. Trimming left V 4 bases short and J 4 bases short, with 17 bases between. This CDR3 has 16 amino acids. The CDR3 region is CASSLKIQGGNQPQHF. The CDR3 DNA reads as TGTGCCAGCAGTTTGAAAATACAGGGTGGGAATCAGCCCCAGCATTTT.

The chain carries TRBV18 and TRBJ2-7; D might be TRBD1 (7 bases). CDR3 size: 15 residues. In germline, CDR1 is KGHSH, CDR2 LQKENI. With 5 bases removed from V and 0 bases from J, the gap between germline ends came to 14 bases. The CDR3 here is CASSWGDSSSYEQYF. The CDR3 bases are TGTGCCAGCTCATGGGGGGACAGTAGCTCCTACGAGCAGTACTTC.

The rearrangement joins TRBV24-1 to TRBJ2-7; no definite D call. With 11 bases removed from V and 12 bases from J, the gap between germline ends came to 31 bases. The CDR3 extends over 15 amino acids. Per germline, CDR1 KGHDR and CDR2 SFDVKD. The CDR3 spells CASAPARGDHAALYF. CDR3 DNA sequence: TGTGCCAGCGCCCCTGCGCGAGGAGATCATGCCGCCCTGTACTTC.

The CDR3, as DNA: TGTGCCACGAGACAGGGGGAGACCCAGTACTTC. This translates into CATRQGETQYF. This chain links TRBV19 with TRBJ2-5; TRBD1 agrees at 8 bases. V shed 10 bases and J 5 bases; nucleotides not matched to a gene: 3. The germline gives CDR1 LNHDA, CDR2 SQIVND (reference sequence). CDR3 length equals 11 residues.

The chain recombines TRBV7-9 with TRBJ2-7; D uncertain. Per germline, CDR1 SEHNR and CDR2 FQNEAQ (reference sequence). This CDR3 has 14 residues. The V end was cut by 1 base, the J end by 6 bases, with 13 bases between. The CDR3 sequence is CASSLGATVREQYF. The DNA of the CDR3 is TGTGCCAGCAGCTTAGGGGCCACGGTGCGCGAGCAGTACTTC.

This rearrangement joins TRBV4-3 to TRBJ2-7, with TRBD2 matching over 10 bases. The CDR3 sequence is 13 residues long. Germline assignment: CDR1 LGHNA and CDR2 YSLEER. J gave up 4 bases and V 3 bases, and 0 bases lay outside the gene matches. The CDR3 region is CASSQTSGYEQYF. The DNA of the CDR3 is TGCGCCAGCAGCCAGACTAGCGGGTACGAGCAGTACTTC.

This clone was seen once. CDR3 DNA sequence: TGTGCCAGTGGACAGGGGCGCGGCTACACCTTC. This codes for CASGQGRGYTF. This chain joins TRBV10-3 and TRBJ1-2; 9 nucleotides match TRBD1. V shed 10 bases, J shed 8 bases, and the junction held 5 bases outside the gene matches. Germline CDR1 ENHRY, CDR2 SYGVKD. This CDR3 region has 11 residues.

This chain links TRBV29-1 with TRBJ1-2, with a possible D match to TRBD1 (6 bases). CDR1 is SQVTM and CDR2 is ANQGSEA in the germline V gene. Between the trimmed V and J ends, which lost 4 bases and 5 bases, there was a span of 17 bases. The CDR3 extends over 14 amino acids. CDR3 sequence reads: CSVARTERAYGYTF. In nucleotides, the CDR3 is TGCAGCGTTGCTAGGACAGAAAGAGCTTATGGCTACACCTTC.

This sequence joins TRBV5-1 and TRBJ2-1; 8 bases map to TRBD2. Germline V gene data show CDR1 as SGHRS and CDR2 as YFSETQ. J was trimmed by 5 bases and V by 2 bases; bases with no gene match: 9. CDR3 length equals 16 residues. The CDR3 spells CASSFIPGGVNNEQFF. The CDR3 bases are TGCGCCAGCAGCTTCATCCCCGGGGGGGTAAACAATGAGCAGTTCTTC.

The chain is built from TRBV30 and TRBJ1-2, with a possible D match to TRBD1 (5 bases). V shed 1 base and J shed 8 bases, with 14 bases lying between them. CDR1 is GTSNPN and CDR2 is SVGIG in the germline V gene (reference sequence). There are 13 residues in the CDR3. CDR3 nucleotides: TGTGCCTGGAGTGCCCGGGACTCTCGGGGCTACACCTTC. This sequence encodes CAWSARDSRGYTF.